This T cell receptor (beta chain) was sequenced during a study of T cell clusters in autoimmune cytopenias. Considering frequency, this clonotype is medium-sized. Its antigen is not known. One tube held mixed TRB-A and TRB-B primer pools for touch-down PCR. Following a re-call of the multiplex PCR reads, TCRdb has one entry per CDR3 protein and lacks DNA. This table holds approximately 16,000 distinct CDR3 sequences. Study-wide results and caveats: Healthy donors had roughly 3.3-fold more exclusive TRB clusters than active autoimmune hepatitis patients.

The length of the CDR3 is 15 residues. Germline V gene sequence: CDR1 LNHDA, CDR2 SQIVND (reference sequence). Each sample's input was about 270 ng genomic DNA, 35,000 to 40,000 genome equivalents. The TCR was taken from a human donor with an autoimmune cytopenia or autoimmune hepatitis (not recorded which). This chain joins TRBV19 and TRBJ2-2; there is no DNA to check the TCRdb D call of TRBD2. The material sequenced was peripheral blood. CDR3 sequence: CASTAGTSFSGELFF.